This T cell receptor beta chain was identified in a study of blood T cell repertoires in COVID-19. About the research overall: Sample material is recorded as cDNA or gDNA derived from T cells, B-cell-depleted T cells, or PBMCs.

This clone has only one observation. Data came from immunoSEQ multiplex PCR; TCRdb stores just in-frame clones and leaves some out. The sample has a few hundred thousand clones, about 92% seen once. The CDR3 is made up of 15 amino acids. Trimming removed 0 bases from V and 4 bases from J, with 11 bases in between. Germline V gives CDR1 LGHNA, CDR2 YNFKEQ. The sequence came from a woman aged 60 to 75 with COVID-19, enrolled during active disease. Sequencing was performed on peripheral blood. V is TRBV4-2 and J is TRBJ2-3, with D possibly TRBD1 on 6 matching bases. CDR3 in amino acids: CASSQEPGAADTQYF. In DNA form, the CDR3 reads TGTGCCAGCAGCCAAGAGCCAGGGGCCGCAGATACGCAGTATTTT.